This T cell receptor beta chain was profiled in a study of shared clonotypes between healthy human individuals. Whole-study context: The people who gave samples were two women and three men aged 18 to 49.

Study results and caveats: The generation probabilities recorded for non-shared clonotypes fell below those of clonotypes shared by all four donors.

Trimming took off 0 bases at V and 5 bases at J, with 10 bases between the two ends. The CDR3 extends over 14 amino acids. The germline V gene encodes CDR1 MNHNS and CDR2 SASEGT. Data came from immunoSEQ multiplex PCR; TCRdb stores just in-frame clones and leaves some out. The data show about 380,000 clones, with roughly 96% seen just once and more than 0.3% held by the top ten. Worth noting for this clone: The antigen remains unidentified.

Specimen: memory CD8+ T cells sorted from blood. Subset in this sample: CD45RO+ cells pooled with CCR7-negative TemRA cells. The rearrangement joins TRBV6-1 to TRBJ1-2; D gene unclear. The sequence was collected from a young man in good health. The CDR3 DNA sequence: TGTGCCAGCAGTGAAGCTCCTGGCGGTTATGGCTACACCTTC. This translates into CASSEAPGGYGYTF.